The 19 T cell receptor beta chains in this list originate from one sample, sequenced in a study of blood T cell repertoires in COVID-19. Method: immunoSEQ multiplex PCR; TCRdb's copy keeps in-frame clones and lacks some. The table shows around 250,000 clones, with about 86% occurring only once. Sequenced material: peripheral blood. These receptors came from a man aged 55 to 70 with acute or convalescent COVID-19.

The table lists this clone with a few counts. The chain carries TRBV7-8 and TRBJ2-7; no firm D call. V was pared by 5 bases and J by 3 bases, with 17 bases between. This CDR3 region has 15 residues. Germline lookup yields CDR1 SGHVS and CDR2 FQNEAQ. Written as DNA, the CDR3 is TGTGCCAGCAGCAGCGTTCGGTTTCGCGACTACGAGCAGTACTTC. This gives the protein CASSSVRFRDYEQYF.

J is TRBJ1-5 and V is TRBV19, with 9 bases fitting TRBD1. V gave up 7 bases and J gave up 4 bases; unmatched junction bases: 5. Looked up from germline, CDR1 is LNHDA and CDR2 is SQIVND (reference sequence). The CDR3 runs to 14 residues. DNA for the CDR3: TGTGCCAGTACCGGGACAGGGTGGAATCAGCCCCAGCATTTT. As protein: CASTGTGWNQPQHF. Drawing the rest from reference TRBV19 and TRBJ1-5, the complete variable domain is DGGITQSPKYLFRKEGQNVTLSCEQNLNHDAMYWYRQDPGQGLRLIYYSQIVNDFQKGDIAEGYSVSREKKESFPLTVTSAQKNPTAFYLCASTGTGWNQPQHFGDGTRLSIL.

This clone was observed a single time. The CDR3 protein is CSVEGESSTDTQYF. The CDR3 bases are TGCAGCGTTGAGGGAGAAAGCAGCACAGATACGCAGTATTTT. The chain joins TRBV29-1 to TRBJ2-3; TRBD2 is a possible D gene (5 bases). Germline V gene sequence: CDR1 SQVTM, CDR2 ANQGSEA. V was pared by 3 bases and J by 0 bases, with 10 bases between. The CDR3 consists of 14 residues.

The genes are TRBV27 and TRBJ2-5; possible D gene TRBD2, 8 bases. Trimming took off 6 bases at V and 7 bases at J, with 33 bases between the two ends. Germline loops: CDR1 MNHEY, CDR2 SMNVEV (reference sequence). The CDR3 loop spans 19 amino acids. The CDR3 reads CASSPTGLFERELSGTQYF. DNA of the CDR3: TGTGCCAGCAGCCCGACAGGGCTTTTCGAGCGGGAGCTCTCCGGGACCCAGTACTTC.

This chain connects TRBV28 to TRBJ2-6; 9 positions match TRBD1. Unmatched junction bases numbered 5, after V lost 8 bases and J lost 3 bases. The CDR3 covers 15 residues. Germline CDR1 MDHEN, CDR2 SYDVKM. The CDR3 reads CASGQGLGGANVLTF. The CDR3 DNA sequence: TGTGCCAGCGGACAGGGGCTTGGTGGGGCCAACGTCCTGACTTTC.

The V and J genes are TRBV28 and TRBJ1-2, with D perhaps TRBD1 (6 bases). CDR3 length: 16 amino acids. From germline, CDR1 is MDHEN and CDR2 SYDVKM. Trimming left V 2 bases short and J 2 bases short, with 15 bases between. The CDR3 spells CASSLVPQGLNYGYTF. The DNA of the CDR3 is TGTGCCAGCAGTTTAGTGCCCCAGGGGTTGAACTATGGCTACACCTTC.

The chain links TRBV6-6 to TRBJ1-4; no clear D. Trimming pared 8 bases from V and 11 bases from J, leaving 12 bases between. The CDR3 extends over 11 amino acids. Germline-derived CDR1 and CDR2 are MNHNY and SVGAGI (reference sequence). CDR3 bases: TGTGCCAGCTTTGCGAGGGTTAAACTGTTTTTT. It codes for CASFARVKLFF.

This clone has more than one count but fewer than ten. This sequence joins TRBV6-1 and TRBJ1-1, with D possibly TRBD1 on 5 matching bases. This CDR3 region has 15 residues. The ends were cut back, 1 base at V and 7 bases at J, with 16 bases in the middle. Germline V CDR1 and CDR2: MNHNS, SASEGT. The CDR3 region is CASSEVGGPTGEAFF. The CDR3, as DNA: TGTGCCAGCAGTGAAGTGGGGGGTCCCACGGGTGAAGCTTTCTTT.

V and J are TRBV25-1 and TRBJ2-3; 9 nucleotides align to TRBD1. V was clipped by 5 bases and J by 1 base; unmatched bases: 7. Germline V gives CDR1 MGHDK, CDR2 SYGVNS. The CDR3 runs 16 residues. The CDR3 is CASSPTGGAGTDTQYF. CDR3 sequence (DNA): TGTGCCAGCAGTCCTACAGGGGGCGCGGGCACAGATACGCAGTATTTT.

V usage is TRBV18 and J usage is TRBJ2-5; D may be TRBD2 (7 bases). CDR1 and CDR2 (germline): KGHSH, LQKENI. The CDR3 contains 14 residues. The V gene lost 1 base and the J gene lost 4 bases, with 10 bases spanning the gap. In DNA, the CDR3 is TGTGCCAGCTCACCACGGGGGGGCGGAGAGACCCAGTACTTC. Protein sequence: CASSPRGGGETQYF. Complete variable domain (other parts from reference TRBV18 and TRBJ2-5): NAGVMQNPRHLVRRRGQEARLRCSPMKGHSHVYWYRQLPEEGLKFMVYLQKENIIDESGMPKERFSAEFPKEGPSILRIQQVVRGDSAAYFCASSPRGGGETQYFGPGTRLLVL.

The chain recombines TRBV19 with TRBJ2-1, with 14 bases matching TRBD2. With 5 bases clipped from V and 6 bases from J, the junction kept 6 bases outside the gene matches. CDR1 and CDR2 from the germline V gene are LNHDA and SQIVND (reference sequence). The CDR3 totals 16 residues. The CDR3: CASSPRLAGGPNEQFF. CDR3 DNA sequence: TGTGCCAGTAGTCCTCGACTAGCGGGAGGGCCCAATGAGCAGTTCTTC.

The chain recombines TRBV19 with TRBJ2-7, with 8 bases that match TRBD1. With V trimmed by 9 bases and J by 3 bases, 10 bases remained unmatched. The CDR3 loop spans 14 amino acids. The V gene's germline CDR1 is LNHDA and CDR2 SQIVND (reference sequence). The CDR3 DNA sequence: TGTGCCAGCCAGCGCTCAGGGGGCGGCTACGAGCAGTACTTC. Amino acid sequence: CASQRSGGGYEQYF.

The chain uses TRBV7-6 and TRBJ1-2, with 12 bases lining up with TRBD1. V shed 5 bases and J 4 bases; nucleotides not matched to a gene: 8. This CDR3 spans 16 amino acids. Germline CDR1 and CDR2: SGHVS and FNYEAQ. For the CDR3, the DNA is TGTGCCAGCAGCCCCGGAGGGACAGGGGGCGGCTATGGCTACACCTTC. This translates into CASSPGGTGGGYGYTF. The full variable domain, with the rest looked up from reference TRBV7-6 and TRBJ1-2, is GAGVSQSPRYKVTKRGQDVALRCDPISGHVSLYWYRQALGQGPEFLTYFNYEAQQDKSGLPNDRFSAERPEGSISTLTIQRTEQRDSAMYRCASSPGGTGGGYGYTFGSGTRLTVV.

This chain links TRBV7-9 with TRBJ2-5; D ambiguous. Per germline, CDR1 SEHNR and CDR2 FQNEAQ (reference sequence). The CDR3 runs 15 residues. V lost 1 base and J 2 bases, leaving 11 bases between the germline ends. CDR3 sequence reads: CASSLVLEAQETQYF. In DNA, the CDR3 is TGTGCCAGCAGCTTAGTCCTAGAGGCACAAGAGACCCAGTACTTC.

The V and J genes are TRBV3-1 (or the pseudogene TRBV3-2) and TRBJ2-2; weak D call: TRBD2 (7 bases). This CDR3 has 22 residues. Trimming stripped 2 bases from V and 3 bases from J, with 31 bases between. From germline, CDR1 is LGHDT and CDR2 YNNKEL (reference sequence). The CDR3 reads CASSQIAGGPSRPPTDTGELFF. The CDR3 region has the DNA TGTGCCAGCAGCCAAATCGCCGGGGGGCCCTCTCGGCCTCCAACGGACACCGGGGAGCTGTTTTTT.

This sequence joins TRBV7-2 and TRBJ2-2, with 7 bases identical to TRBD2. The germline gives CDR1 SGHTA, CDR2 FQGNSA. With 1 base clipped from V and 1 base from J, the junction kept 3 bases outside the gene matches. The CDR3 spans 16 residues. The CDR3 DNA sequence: TGTGCCAGCAGCTTAGTCCAGCGGGAGAACACCGGGGAGCTGTTTTTT. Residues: CASSLVQRENTGELFF.

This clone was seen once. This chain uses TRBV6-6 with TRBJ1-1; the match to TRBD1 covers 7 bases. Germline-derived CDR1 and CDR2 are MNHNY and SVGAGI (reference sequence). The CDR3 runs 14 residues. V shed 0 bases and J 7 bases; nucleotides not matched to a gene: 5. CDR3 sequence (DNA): TGTGCCAGCAGTTACTCGACAGGGCCAGTTGAAGCTTTCTTT. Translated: CASSYSTGPVEAFF.

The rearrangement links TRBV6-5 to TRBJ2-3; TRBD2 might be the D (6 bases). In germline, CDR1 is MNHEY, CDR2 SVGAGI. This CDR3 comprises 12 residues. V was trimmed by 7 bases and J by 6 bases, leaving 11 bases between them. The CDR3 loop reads CASTGLTDTQYF. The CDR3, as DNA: TGTGCCAGCACCGGACTAACCGATACGCAGTATTTT.

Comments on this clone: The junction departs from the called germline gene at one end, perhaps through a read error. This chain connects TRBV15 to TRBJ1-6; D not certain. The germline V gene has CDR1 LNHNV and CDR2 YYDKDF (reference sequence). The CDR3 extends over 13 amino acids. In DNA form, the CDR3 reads TGTGCCACGAGCGGCGGGCGGGATTCCCCCCTCCACTTT. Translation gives CATSGGRDSPLHF.